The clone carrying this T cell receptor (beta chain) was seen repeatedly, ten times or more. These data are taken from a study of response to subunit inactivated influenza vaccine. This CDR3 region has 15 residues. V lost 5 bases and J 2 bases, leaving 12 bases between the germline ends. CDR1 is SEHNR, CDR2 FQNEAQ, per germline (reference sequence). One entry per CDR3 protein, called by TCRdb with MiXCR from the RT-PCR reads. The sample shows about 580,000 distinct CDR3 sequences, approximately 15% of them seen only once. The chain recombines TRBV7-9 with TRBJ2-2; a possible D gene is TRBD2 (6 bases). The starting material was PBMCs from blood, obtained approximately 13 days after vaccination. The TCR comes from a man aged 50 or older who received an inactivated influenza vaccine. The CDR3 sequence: CASSLGTFNTGELFF. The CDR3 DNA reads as TGTGCCAGCAGCCTCGGGACTTTCAACACCGGGGAGCTGTTTTTT.